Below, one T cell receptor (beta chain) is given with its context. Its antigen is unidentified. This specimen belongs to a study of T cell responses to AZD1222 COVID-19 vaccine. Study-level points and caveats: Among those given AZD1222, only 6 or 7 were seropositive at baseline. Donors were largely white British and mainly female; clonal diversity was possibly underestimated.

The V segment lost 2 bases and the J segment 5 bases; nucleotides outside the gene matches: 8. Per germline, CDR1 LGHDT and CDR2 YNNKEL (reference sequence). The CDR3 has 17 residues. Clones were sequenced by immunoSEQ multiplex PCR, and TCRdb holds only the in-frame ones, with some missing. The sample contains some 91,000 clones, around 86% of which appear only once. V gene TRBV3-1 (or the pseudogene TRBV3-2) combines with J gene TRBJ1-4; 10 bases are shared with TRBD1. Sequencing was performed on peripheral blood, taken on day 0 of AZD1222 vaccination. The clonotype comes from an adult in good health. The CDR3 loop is CASSQHIDRGLNEKLFF. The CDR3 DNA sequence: TGTGCCAGCAGCCAACATATAGACAGGGGGCTAAATGAAAAACTGTTTTTT.